This TCR beta chain comes out of a study of T cells of healthy individuals. The ends were cut back, 5 bases at V and 0 bases at J, with 14 bases in the middle. Germline-derived CDR1 and CDR2 are MDHEN and SYDVKM. This CDR3 has 16 amino acids. TCRdb reanalysed the 5' RACE reads using MiXCR and keeps one entry per CDR3 protein. The data show about 96,000 distinct CDR3 sequences, 17% seen once. The V gene is TRBV28, the J gene TRBJ1-5; no reliable D call. The source is a human donor in good health. The CDR3 protein is CASSPPPRRSNQPQHF. The DNA of the CDR3 is TGTGCCAGCAGTCCACCCCCGAGACGTAGCAATCAGCCCCAGCATTTT.